The 14 T cell receptor beta chains in this list originate from one sample, sequenced in a study of T cell responses to AZD1222 COVID-19 vaccine. Sequenced by immunoSEQ multiplex PCR; TCRdb stores in-frame clones only, minus some. The sample holds roughly 140,000 clones, about nine tenths seen once. The sequences come from peripheral blood, collected on day 0 of MenACWY control vaccination. All receptors derive from an adult in good health.

The genes are TRBV20-1 and TRBJ2-5, with D tentatively TRBD1 or TRBD2 (5 bases each). Germline V gene sequence: CDR1 DFQATT, CDR2 SNEGSKA (reference sequence). Trimming left V 0 bases short and J 9 bases short, with 8 bases between. CDR3 size: 11 residues. The CDR3 DNA is TGCAGTGCTAGAGAAGAGGGGCCCCAGTACTTC. Its translation is CSAREEGPQYF.

A note on this clone: One end of the junction is discordant with germline, which a read error may explain. This sequence joins TRBV28 and TRBJ1-1; 9 nucleotides line up with TRBD1. This CDR3 region has 13 residues. Germline V CDR1 and CDR2: MDHEN, SYDVKM. For the CDR3, the DNA is TGTGCCAGCAGTTTGACCCTCGGGACAGGGAGCCTCTTT. This sequence encodes CASSLTLGTGSLF.

This clone was detected once. V is TRBV7-9 and J is TRBJ1-4, with D maybe TRBD1 (5 bases). Germline V gives CDR1 SEHNR, CDR2 FQNEAQ (reference sequence). V lost 1 base to trimming and J lost 8 bases, with 11 bases between them. The CDR3 runs 14 residues. CDR3 sequence: CASSLGRETEKLFF. The CDR3 nucleotides read TGTGCCAGCAGCTTAGGCAGGGAGACAGAAAAACTGTTTTTT.

This clone is a singleton in its sample. This chain uses TRBV6-5 with TRBJ2-2, with 11 nucleotides matching TRBD2. The germline V gene has CDR1 MNHEY and CDR2 SVGAGI. The CDR3 totals 15 residues. V shed 2 bases, J shed 10 bases, and the junction held 6 bases outside the gene matches. CDR3 bases: TGTGCCAGCAGTTACAGAAAACTAGCGGGAGAGGAGCTGTTTTTT. This translates into CASSYRKLAGEELFF.

The chain uses TRBV3-1 (or the pseudogene TRBV3-2) and TRBJ1-2; D perhaps matches TRBD1 (5 bases). V lost 4 bases and J 4 bases, leaving 13 bases between the germline ends. The CDR3 covers 14 residues. Germline assignment: CDR1 LGHDT and CDR2 YNNKEL (reference sequence). CDR3 in amino acids: CASSPGLGGYGYTF. The CDR3 bases are TGTGCCAGCAGCCCGGGACTGGGCGGCTATGGCTACACCTTC.

The chain combines TRBV5-4 with TRBJ1-2; TRBD1 matches at 12 bases. The ends lost 6 bases at V and 4 bases at J; junction bases unmatched: 19. This CDR3 has 19 amino acids. CDR1 is SGHNT, CDR2 YYREEE, per germline (reference sequence). CDR3 residues: CASTVLPGQGARNLYGYTF. The CDR3 nucleotides are TGTGCCAGCACTGTACTACCGGGACAGGGGGCGCGAAATCTCTATGGCTACACCTTC.

The chain is built from TRBV28 and TRBJ2-2; D gene unclear. Trimming left V 5 bases short and J 7 bases short, with 14 bases between. Germline CDR1 is MDHEN and CDR2 is SYDVKM. This CDR3 is 14 amino acids long. The CDR3 sequence: CASSEQNSGGELFF. The CDR3 region has the DNA TGTGCCAGCAGTGAACAGAATTCCGGCGGGGAGCTGTTTTTT.

This clone was detected a few times. This sequence joins TRBV11-1 and TRBJ2-1; 14 bases fit TRBD2. The length of the CDR3 is 15 residues. Per germline, CDR1 SGHAT and CDR2 FQDESV (reference sequence). V shed 1 base and J 12 bases; nucleotides not matched to a gene: 5. The CDR3 sequence is CASSLGGLAGVSQFF. DNA for the CDR3: TGTGCCAGCAGCTTAGGGGGACTAGCGGGAGTGTCGCAGTTCTTC.

This clone was recorded a few times. This chain joins TRBV29-1 and TRBJ1-1; 7 bases match TRBD1. V shed 6 bases, J shed 2 bases, and the junction held 3 bases outside the gene matches. This CDR3 spans 12 amino acids. The germline V gene has CDR1 SQVTM and CDR2 ANQGSEA. In nucleotides, the CDR3 is TGCAGCGTGGGACAGACCAACACTGAAGCTTTCTTT. It yields the protein CSVGQTNTEAFF.

There are a few counts of this clone. V usage is TRBV19 and J usage is TRBJ1-2; D perhaps matches TRBD1 (5 bases). Germline assignment: CDR1 LNHDA and CDR2 SQIVND (reference sequence). This CDR3 has 12 amino acids. V lost 3 bases and J lost 8, with 10 bases in between. CDR3 DNA: TGTGCCAGTAGTATGAAGGGGAGCGGCTACACCTTC. As protein: CASSMKGSGYTF.

The V call is TRBV6-5, the J call TRBJ1-2; 10 bases are shared with TRBD1. J was trimmed by 6 bases and V by 0 bases; bases with no gene match: 4. This CDR3 is built from 15 residues. Germline CDR1 reads MNHEY; CDR2 reads SVGAGI. For the CDR3, the DNA is TGTGCCAGCAGTTACTCCGGGACAGGGGACCATGGCTACACCTTC. Amino acid sequence: CASSYSGTGDHGYTF.

This clone appeared a single time. This chain joins TRBV5-8 and TRBJ1-2; no reliable D call. Germline values: CDR1 SGHTS, CDR2 YDEGEE. The CDR3 is 13 residues long. V was pared by 7 bases and J by 1 base, with 11 bases between. CDR3 bases: TGTGCCAGCCCCCCCACAGTTAACTATGGCTACACCTTC. The encoded protein is CASPPTVNYGYTF.

In nucleotides, the CDR3 is TGTGCCAGCAGCTCATACTACGAGCAGTACTTC. Protein: CASSSYYEQYF. V gene TRBV5-8 combines with J gene TRBJ2-7; no clear D. The length of the CDR3 is 11 residues. V was pared by 3 bases and J by 3 bases, with 4 bases between. Germline CDR1 and CDR2: SGHTS and YDEGEE.

This chain connects TRBV4-1 to TRBJ2-4; 7 bases match TRBD2. With 4 bases clipped from V and 1 base from J, the junction kept 10 bases outside the gene matches. Germline CDR1 and CDR2: MGHRA and YSYEKL. The CDR3 extends over 17 amino acids. The CDR3 reads CASSPSWEGKAKNIQYF. The CDR3, as DNA: TGCGCCAGCAGCCCGTCCTGGGAGGGCAAGGCCAAAAACATTCAGTACTTC.